Described below is a single T cell receptor beta chain sequence and its context. Its antigen is unidentified. The data were produced by immunoSEQ multiplex PCR, yet TCRdb's version contains in-frame clones alone and is incomplete. There are 50,000 to 65,000 clones in the sample; approximately 90% occur only once, and approximately 8.1% lies in the top ten. This record belongs to a study of cytomegalovirus exposure and HLA in healthy donors. Across the study: The same platform used for the approximately 670 first-cohort repertoires was also used for the 90 to 150 validation repertoires, as a later analysis reported.

Broader study findings: Reportedly, cytomegalovirus status was diagnosed with high sensitivity and specificity. Later, an analysis found that TCR clusters from the first cohort tended to co-occur in the roughly 110 validation repertoires. A list of about 180 TCR beta chains associated with cytomegalovirus was given.

Source material: PBMCs. This clonotype was obtained from a woman aged 18 to 35 in good health and CMV-seropositive.

CDR3 nucleotide sequence: TGTGCCAGCGCCGACAGGGGACGGAACACTGAAGCTTTCTTT. Encoded protein: CASADRGRNTEAFF. The chain combines TRBV7-2 with TRBJ1-1; 8 nucleotides line up with TRBD1. Germline trimming cut 8 bases from V and 1 base from J; bases unmatched to any gene: 6. The CDR3 length is 14 residues. Germline assignment: CDR1 SGHTA and CDR2 FQGNSA.